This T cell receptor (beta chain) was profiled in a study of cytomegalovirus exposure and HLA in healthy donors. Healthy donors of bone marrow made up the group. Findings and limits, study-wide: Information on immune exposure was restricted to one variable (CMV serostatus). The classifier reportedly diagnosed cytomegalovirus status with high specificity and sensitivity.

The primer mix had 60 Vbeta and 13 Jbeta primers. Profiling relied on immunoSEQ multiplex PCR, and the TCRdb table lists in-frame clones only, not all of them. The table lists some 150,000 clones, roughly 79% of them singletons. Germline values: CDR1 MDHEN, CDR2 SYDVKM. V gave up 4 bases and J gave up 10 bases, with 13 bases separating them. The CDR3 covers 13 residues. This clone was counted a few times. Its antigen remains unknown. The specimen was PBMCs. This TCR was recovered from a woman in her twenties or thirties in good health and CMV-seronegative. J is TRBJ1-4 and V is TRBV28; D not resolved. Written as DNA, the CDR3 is TGTGCCAGCAGTTCGAACCGGGAGCGAAAACTGTTTTTT. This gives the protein CASSSNRERKLFF.